Shown below are 9 T cell receptor beta chains from a single sample sequenced in a study of blood T cell repertoires in COVID-19. Repertoires were generated with immunoSEQ multiplex PCR, while TCRdb's copy carries only in-frame clones and drops some. The sample consists of about 140,000 clones, about 80% of them appearing once. The sample comprised PBMCs or T cells enriched from blood (not recorded which). The receptors were sampled from a woman between 18 and 29 years old who had been exposed to COVID-19.

This chain links TRBV6-5 with TRBJ2-4; TRBD1 aligns across 9 bases. The ends lost 6 bases at V and 4 bases at J; junction bases unmatched: 7. Germline CDR1 MNHEY, CDR2 SVGAGI. The CDR3 has 15 amino acids. Here the CDR3 reads CASRSAGTGKNIQYF. DNA for the CDR3: TGTGCCAGCAGATCCGCCGGGACAGGGAAAAACATTCAGTACTTC.

The chain combines TRBV7-8 with TRBJ1-1; D is ambiguous. The CDR3 loop spans 15 amino acids. V shed 4 bases and J shed 8 bases, with 20 bases lying between them. The V gene's germline CDR1 is SGHVS and CDR2 FQNEAQ. The CDR3 DNA is TGTGCCAGCAGCTCCGCTGGAGGGTACTATGGGGAAGCTTTCTTT. It specifies CASSSAGGYYGEAFF.

The chain joins TRBV30 to TRBJ2-5; D is unclear. Per germline, CDR1 GTSNPN and CDR2 SVGIG (reference sequence). Between the trimmed V and J ends, which lost 4 bases and 4 bases, there was a span of 13 bases. The CDR3 has 13 residues. CDR3 DNA sequence: TGTGCCTGGACCAGGAATCCTCGAGAGACCCAGTACTTC. Its translation is CAWTRNPRETQYF.

The table lists this clone with a few counts. V is TRBV27 and J is TRBJ1-2; no clear D. V was shortened by 2 bases and J by 2 bases, with 6 bases between the two germline ends. The CDR3 extends over 13 amino acids. The germline V gene has CDR1 MNHEY and CDR2 SMNVEV (reference sequence). The CDR3 sequence: CASSLHGNYGYTF. The CDR3 coding sequence is TGTGCCAGCAGTTTACACGGGAACTATGGCTACACCTTC.

Of note for this clone: In the same sample, other DNA sequences code for this CDR3. V is TRBV3-1 (or the pseudogene TRBV3-2) and J is TRBJ2-3; TRBD1 matches at 12 bases. This CDR3 spans 15 amino acids. Germline CDR1 is LGHDT and CDR2 is YNNKEL (reference sequence). With 4 bases clipped from V and 4 bases from J, the junction kept 3 bases outside the gene matches. The DNA for the CDR3 is TGTGCCAGCAGCCTTGGGACAGGGGGCTCAGATACGCAGTATTTT. Encoded protein: CASSLGTGGSDTQYF.

This chain uses TRBV30 with TRBJ1-5; D gene uncertain. From germline, CDR1 is GTSNPN and CDR2 SVGIG (reference sequence). Trimming shortened V by 0 bases and J by 2 bases, and 5 bases separated the two germline ends. The CDR3 extends over 13 amino acids. CDR3 sequence (DNA): TGTGCCTGGAGTGTACTGGGCAATCAGCCCCAGCATTTT. Protein: CAWSVLGNQPQHF.

This chain uses TRBV4-3 with TRBJ1-1, with D uncertain. Germline lookup yields CDR1 LGHNA and CDR2 YSLEER. This CDR3 is 14 amino acids long. V was trimmed by 3 bases and J by 5 bases, leaving 13 bases between them. In DNA, the CDR3 is TGCGCCAGCAGCCACGAAACGAGAGGGACTGAAGCTTTCTTT. Its protein is CASSHETRGTEAFF.

The gene calls are TRBV4-1 and TRBJ2-7; 11 positions match TRBD2. CDR1 is MGHRA, CDR2 YSYEKL, per germline. V trimming: 0 bases; J trimming: 4 bases; junction bases outside the gene matches: 2. This CDR3 has 15 amino acids. The CDR3 sequence is CASSQDWTSGYEQYF. The CDR3 nucleotides read TGCGCCAGCAGCCAAGATTGGACTAGCGGGTACGAGCAGTACTTC.

The gene calls are TRBV19 and TRBJ1-3; 7 bases align to TRBD1. Germline V lookup: CDR1 LNHDA, CDR2 SQIVND (reference sequence). The V gene end was trimmed by 6 bases and the J gene end by 7 bases; junction bases not matched to a gene: 12. The CDR3 covers 15 residues. The CDR3 DNA sequence: TGTGCCAGTAGACCCTGGGACAGTGCGGAGAACACCATATATTTT. Its translation is CASRPWDSAENTIYF.